Listed below are T cell receptor beta chains from one sample, sequenced in a study of CD8 T cells in ankylosing spondylitis. TCRdb passed the 5' RACE reads through MiXCR, listing each CDR3 protein once. The table lists approximately 300,000 distinct CDR3 sequences, about a fifth of them singletons. Sequencing was carried out using blood, either unsorted or a sorted T cell fraction (not recorded which). These receptor sequences come from a female donor with ankylosing spondylitis or in good health (not recorded which). Both conserved end residues are trimmed from each CDR3. Where a row states a size, it is once, few, many or the class of an expanded clone; other rows omit it.

v_call	j_call	clone_size	cdr3_aa
TRBV6-5	TRBJ2-7	NA	ASSYSQETYEQY
TRBV7-2	TRBJ2-2	few	ASSSSLAATGELF
TRBV20-1	TRBJ2-2	NA	SAISGRGTGELF
TRBV18	TRBJ2-7	NA	ASSDGVSYEQY
TRBV7-9	TRBJ1-1	NA	ASSVGIRDTEAF
TRBV20-1	TRBJ1-5	NA	SARLGTSYQPQH
TRBV20-1	TRBJ2-7	NA	SALPGEAPLYEQY
TRBV24-1	TRBJ2-2	few	ATSLSRGSGLRRGELF
TRBV6-1	TRBJ2-6	NA	ASTIWRGANVLT
TRBV2	TRBJ2-6	few	ASSERAGPYSGANVLT
TRBV6-5	TRBJ2-3	many	ASRDTDTQY
TRBV27	TRBJ2-7	once	ASSSQTPSYEQY
TRBV5-5	TRBJ2-1	few	ASNHGDLPYNEQF
TRBV23-1	TRBJ2-7	few	ASSCYEQY
TRBV20-1	TRBJ2-2	once	SAPQRGANTGELF
TRBV6-1	TRBJ2-2	NA	ASSPDRGSTGELF
TRBV7-2	TRBJ2-7	few	ASSLAGRSNSYEQY
TRBV6-2/TRBV6-3	TRBJ2-3	NA	ASSSLGTGDHDTQY
TRBV6-1	TRBJ2-1	NA	ASRSTSDPYNEQF
TRBV7-2	TRBJ2-7	few	ASSPRLAGDYEQY
TRBV12-3/TRBV12-4	TRBJ2-5	NA	ASSQGPGKETQY
TRBV12-5	TRBJ2-5	once	ASGLRGLAGDRQETQY
TRBV20-1	TRBJ2-3	NA	SAPWGQASTDTQY
TRBV7-2	TRBJ2-2	few	ASRSNREMAGELF
TRBV28	TRBJ2-1	NA	ASSPDQSSYNEQF
TRBV20-1	TRBJ2-7	NA	SAFPGGSYEQY
TRBV7-2	TRBJ2-7	few	ASSLAPTVNPSYEQY
TRBV10-3	TRBJ2-1	few	AITPGGPNEQF
TRBV28	TRBJ2-1	NA	ASNTGGAPNNEQF
TRBV12-3/TRBV12-4	TRBJ1-2	medium-sized	ASSLNGQGSYT
TRBV6-1	TRBJ2-1	NA	ASSELVGAYNEQF
TRBV5-6	TRBJ1-1	NA	ASSFSWATNTEAF
TRBV20-1	TRBJ2-5	NA	SARVSGRQVGTQY
TRBV7-8	TRBJ2-7	NA	ANARGGRSDEQY
TRBV19	TRBJ1-4	NA	ASSRTGGSANEKLF
TRBV27	TRBJ2-4	NA	ASTFPDRGENIQY
TRBV29-1	TRBJ1-1	many	SGQTGRTEAF
TRBV28	TRBJ1-3	few	ASSALATGNTIY
TRBV29-1	TRBJ2-7	many	SVEQTGGGYEQY
TRBV6-6	TRBJ2-1	many	ASSRDRGDEQF
TRBV6-2/TRBV6-3	TRBJ1-5	few	ATAVLGNQPQH
TRBV12-3/TRBV12-4	TRBJ2-3	few	ASSLGTSGNVDTQY
TRBV3-1	TRBJ1-1	few	ASSQGSGSWAF
TRBV7-9	TRBJ2-3	NA	ASSFLPSGTDTQY
TRBV24-1	TRBJ2-2	NA	ATSDLGVNTGELF
TRBV6-5	TRBJ2-3	few	ASSFPLAGGPTGTQY
TRBV20-1	TRBJ2-5	few	SARDPGTGVGETQY
TRBV9	TRBJ2-2	few	ASSVVGGTGELF
TRBV20-1	TRBJ1-1	NA	SARLWQNTEAF